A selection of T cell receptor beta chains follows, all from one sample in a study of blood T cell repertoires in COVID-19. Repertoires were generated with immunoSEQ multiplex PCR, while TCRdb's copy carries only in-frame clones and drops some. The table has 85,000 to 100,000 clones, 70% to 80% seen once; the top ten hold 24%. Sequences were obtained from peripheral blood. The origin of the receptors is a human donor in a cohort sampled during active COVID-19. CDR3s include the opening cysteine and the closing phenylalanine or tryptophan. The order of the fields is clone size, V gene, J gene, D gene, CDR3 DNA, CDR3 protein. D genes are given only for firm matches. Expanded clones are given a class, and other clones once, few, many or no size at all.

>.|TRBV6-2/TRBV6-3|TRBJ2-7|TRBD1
TGTGCCAGCAGCCGAGGGGGCGCGGGCTCCTACGAGCAGTACTTC
CASSRGGAGSYEQYF
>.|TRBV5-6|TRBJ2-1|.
TGTGCCAGCAGCTTGAGGATTAGCGGCAGCTCCTACAATGAGCAGTTCTTC
CASSLRISGSSYNEQFF
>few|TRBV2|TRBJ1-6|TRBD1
TGTGCCAGCGGGGACAGTCATTCACCCCTCCACTTT
CASGDSHSPLHF
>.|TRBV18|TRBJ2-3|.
TGTGCCAGCTCACCAGAGCGCACAGATACGCAGTATTTT
CASSPERTDTQYF
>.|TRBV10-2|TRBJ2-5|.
TGCGCCAGCAGTGAGAACAGACAAGAGACCCAGTACTTC
CASSENRQETQYF
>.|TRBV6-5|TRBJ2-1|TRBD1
TGTGCCAGCAGTTACTCGAGACAGGGGGCGCTTGGGGAGCAGTTCTTC
CASSYSRQGALGEQFF
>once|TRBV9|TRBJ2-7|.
TGTGCCAGCAGCCAACAGGGATTACCCTACGAGCAGTACTTC
CASSQQGLPYEQYF
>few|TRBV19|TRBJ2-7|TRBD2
TGTGCCAGTAGTATCTTGCTAGCGGGAAACGAGCAGTACTTC
CASSILLAGNEQYF
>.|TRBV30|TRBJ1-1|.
TGTGCCTGGAGTCGGACAGCGAACACTGAAGCTTTCTTT
CAWSRTANTEAFF
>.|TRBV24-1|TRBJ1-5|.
TGTGCCACCAGTGATCCATCTATAAATCAGCCCCAGCATTTT
CATSDPSINQPQHF
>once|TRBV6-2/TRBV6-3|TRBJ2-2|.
TGTGCCAGCAGTTACCTAGTCGGAGAACAGGGGGAGGGCACCGGGGAGCTGTTTTTT
CASSYLVGEQGEGTGELFF
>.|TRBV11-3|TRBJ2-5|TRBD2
TGTGCCAGCAGCTTGGGACTAGCGGGGCCCCTCCAAGAGACCCAGTACTTC
CASSLGLAGPLQETQYF
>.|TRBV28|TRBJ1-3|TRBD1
TGTGCCAGCAGTTTACAGACAGGGGCTGGAAACACCATATATTTT
CASSLQTGAGNTIYF
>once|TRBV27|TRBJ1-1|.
TGTGCCAGCAAGGAGAGGCGATCCGTTCCTGAAGCTTTCTTT
CASKERRSVPEAFF
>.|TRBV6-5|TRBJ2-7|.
TGTGCCAGCAGTTACTCGTCAGGCCCCTACGAGCAGTACTTC
CASSYSSGPYEQYF
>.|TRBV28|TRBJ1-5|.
TGTGCCAGCAGTTTATGGGGCAGGGTCGGTCAGCCCCAGCATTTT
CASSLWGRVGQPQHF
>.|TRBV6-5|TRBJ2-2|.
TGTGCCAGCAGTTACGAACTAGCTTGGACCGGGGAGCTGTTTTTT
CASSYELAWTGELFF
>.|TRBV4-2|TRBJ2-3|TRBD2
TGTGCCAGCAGCCAAGAATTGGCTAGCGGGACCGTCCGCGGTACGCAGTATTTT
CASSQELASGTVRGTQYF
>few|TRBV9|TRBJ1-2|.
.
CASSVGQGARTF
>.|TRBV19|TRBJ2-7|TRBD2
TGTGCCAGTAGTCCGCGGGGTAGCGGGGGCCTTTACGAGCAGTACTTC
CASSPRGSGGLYEQYF
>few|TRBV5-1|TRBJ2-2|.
TGCGCCAGCAGCTTCAGGGGAAACACCGGGGAGCTGTTTTTT
CASSFRGNTGELFF
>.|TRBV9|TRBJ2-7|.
TGTGCCAGCAGCGTAATGCAGGGCTCCTACGAGCAGTACTTC
CASSVMQGSYEQYF
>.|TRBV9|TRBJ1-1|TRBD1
TGTGCCAGCAGCGCGCTGACAGGGGTTAGCGCTGAAGCTTTCTTT
CASSALTGVSAEAFF
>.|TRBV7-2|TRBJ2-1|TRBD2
TGTGCCAGCAGCTCAACGGGACTAGCGGGAGGGCTATGGCAGTTCTTC
CASSSTGLAGGLWQFF
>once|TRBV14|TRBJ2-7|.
TGTGCCAGCAGCCAAGGCGGATGGAGGGACTCCTACGAGCAGTACTTC
CASSQGGWRDSYEQYF
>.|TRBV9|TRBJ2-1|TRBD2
TGTGCCAGCAGCGTAGGGGCAGCGGGAGGGCCCTACAATGAGCAGTTCTTC
CASSVGAAGGPYNEQFF
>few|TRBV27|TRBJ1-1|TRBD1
TGTGCCAGCAGTCCGAGGACAGGGGGAAACACTGAAGCTTTCTTT
CASSPRTGGNTEAFF
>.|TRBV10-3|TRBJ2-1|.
TGTGCCATCCGCCGCGGGGAGAACTCCTACAATGAGCAGTTCTTC
CAIRRGENSYNEQFF
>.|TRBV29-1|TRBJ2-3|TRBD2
TGCAGCGTTGCTGGGACTAGCGGCAACACAGATACGCAGTATTTT
CSVAGTSGNTDTQYF